What follows is one T cell receptor beta chain and its context. The sample belongs to a study of blood T cell repertoires in COVID-19. Whole-study context: Collection of acute and convalescent COVID-19 samples took place in the United States, Italy and Spain.

In the study's own analysis: Nucleated cell counts were estimated from reference gene primer amplification. This table comes from immunoSEQ multiplex PCR, and its TCRdb copy is limited to in-frame clones, with some not included. V, J and clone size are taken as reported in that table, and D and trimming were inferred from the DNA itself. This table holds more than 100,000 clones, almost 85% found once. Sequences were obtained from peripheral blood. This TCR was recovered from a man between 60 and 75 years old with acute or convalescent COVID-19.

The CDR3 nucleotides are TGTGCCAGCAGCTTAGGCCCAGGGGGCGTTGGGGCCAACGTCCTGACTTTC. This codes for CASSLGPGGVGANVLTF. The chain combines TRBV7-9 with TRBJ2-6; 8 bases map to TRBD1. Per germline, CDR1 SEHNR and CDR2 FQNEAQ (reference sequence). Unmatched junction bases numbered 5, after V lost 1 base and J lost 3 bases. This CDR3 is 17 amino acids long.